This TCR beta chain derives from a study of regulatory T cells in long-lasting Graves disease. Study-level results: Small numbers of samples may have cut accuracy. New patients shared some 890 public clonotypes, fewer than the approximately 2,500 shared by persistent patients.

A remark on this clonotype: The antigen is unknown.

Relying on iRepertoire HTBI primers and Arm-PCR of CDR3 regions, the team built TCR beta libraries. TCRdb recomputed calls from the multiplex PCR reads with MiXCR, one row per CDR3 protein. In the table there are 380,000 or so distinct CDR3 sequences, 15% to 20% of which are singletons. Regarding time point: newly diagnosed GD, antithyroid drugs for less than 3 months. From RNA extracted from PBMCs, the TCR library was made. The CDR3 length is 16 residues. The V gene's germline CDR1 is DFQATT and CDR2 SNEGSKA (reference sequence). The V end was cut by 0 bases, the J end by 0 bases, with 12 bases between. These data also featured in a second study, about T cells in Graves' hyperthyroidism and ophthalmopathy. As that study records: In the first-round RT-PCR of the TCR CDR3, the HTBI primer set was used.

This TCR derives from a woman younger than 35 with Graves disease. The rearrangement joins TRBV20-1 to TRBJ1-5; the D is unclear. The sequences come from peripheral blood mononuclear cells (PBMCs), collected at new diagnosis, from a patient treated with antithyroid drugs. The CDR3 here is CSARDLKEASNQPQHF. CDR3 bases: TGCAGTGCTAGAGATTTAAAGGAGGCTAGCAATCAGCCCCAGCATTTT.